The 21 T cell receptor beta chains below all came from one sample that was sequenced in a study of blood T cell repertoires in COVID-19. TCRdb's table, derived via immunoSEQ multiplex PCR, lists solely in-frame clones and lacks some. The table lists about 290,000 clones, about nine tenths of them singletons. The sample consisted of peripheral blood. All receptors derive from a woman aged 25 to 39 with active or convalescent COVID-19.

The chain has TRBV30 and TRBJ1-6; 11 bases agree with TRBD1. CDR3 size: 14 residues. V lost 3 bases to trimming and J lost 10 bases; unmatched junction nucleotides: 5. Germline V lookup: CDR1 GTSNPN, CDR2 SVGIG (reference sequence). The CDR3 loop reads CAWRRDRGYSPLHF. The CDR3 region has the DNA TGTGCCTGGAGGAGGGACAGGGGGTACTCACCCCTCCACTTT.

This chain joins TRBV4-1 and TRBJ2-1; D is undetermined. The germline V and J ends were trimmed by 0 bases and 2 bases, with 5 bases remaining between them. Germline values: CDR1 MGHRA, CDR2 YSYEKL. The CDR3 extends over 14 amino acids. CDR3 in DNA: TGCGCCAGCAGCCAAGATCCCACCTACAATGAGCAGTTCTTC. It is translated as CASSQDPTYNEQFF.

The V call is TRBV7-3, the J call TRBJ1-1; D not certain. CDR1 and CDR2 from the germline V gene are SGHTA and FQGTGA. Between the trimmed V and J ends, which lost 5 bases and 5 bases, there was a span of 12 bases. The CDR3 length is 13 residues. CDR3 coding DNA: TGTGCCAGCAGCCGAGGGAGATATACTGAAGCTTTCTTT. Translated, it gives CASSRGRYTEAFF.

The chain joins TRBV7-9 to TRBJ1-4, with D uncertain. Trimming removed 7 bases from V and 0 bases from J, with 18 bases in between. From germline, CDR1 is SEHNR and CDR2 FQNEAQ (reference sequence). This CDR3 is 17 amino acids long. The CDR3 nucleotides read TGTGCCAGCACTCCTGTCCGGGATAGAACAACTAATGAAAAACTGTTTTTT. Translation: CASTPVRDRTTNEKLFF.

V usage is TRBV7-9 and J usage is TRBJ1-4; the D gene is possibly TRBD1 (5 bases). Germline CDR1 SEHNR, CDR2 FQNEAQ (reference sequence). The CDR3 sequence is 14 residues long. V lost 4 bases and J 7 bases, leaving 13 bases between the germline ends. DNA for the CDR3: TGTGCCAGCAGCTCGACTGTAAGGGGTGAAAAACTGTTTTTT. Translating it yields CASSSTVRGEKLFF.

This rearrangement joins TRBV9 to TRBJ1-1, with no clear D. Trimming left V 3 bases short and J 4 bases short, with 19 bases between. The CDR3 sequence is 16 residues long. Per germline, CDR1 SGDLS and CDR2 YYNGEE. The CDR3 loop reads CASSATYSRSPTEAFF. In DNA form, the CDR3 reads TGTGCCAGCAGCGCCACTTACTCAAGAAGCCCCACTGAAGCTTTCTTT.

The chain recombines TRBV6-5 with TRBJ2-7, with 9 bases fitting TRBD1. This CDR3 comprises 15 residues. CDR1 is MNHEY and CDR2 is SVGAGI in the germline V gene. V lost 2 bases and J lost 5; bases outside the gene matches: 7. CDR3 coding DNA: TGTGCCAGCAGTTACCCGGGACAGGGTCTCGACGAGCAGTACTTC. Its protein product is CASSYPGQGLDEQYF.

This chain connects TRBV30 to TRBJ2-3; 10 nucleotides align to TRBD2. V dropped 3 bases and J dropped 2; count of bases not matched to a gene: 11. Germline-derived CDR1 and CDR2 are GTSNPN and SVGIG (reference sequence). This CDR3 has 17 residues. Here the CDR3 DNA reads TGTGCCTGGAGCATACTTAGGACTAGCGGCCACACAGATACGCAGTATTTT. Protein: CAWSILRTSGHTDTQYF.

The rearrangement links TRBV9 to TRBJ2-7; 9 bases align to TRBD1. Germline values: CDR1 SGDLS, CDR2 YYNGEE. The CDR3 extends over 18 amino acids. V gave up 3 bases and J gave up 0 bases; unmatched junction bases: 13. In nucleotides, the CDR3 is TGTGCCAGCAGCGGGGCCGGGACAGGGAAGAAGGACTCCTACGAGCAGTACTTC. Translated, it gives CASSGAGTGKKDSYEQYF.

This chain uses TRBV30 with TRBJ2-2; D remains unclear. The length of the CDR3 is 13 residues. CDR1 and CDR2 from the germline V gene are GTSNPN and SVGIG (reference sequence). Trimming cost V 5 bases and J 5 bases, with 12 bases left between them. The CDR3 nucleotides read TGTGCCTGGGCCCCCGAGAGGACCGGGGAGCTGTTTTTT. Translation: CAWAPERTGELFF.

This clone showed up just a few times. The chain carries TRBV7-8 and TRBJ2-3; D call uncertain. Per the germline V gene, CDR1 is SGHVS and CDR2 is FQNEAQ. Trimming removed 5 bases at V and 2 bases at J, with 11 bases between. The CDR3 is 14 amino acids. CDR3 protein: CASSTERHTDTQYF. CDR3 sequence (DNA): TGTGCCAGCAGCACAGAAAGGCACACAGATACGCAGTATTTT.

The CDR3 region is CASSVVVGGAGSYNEQFF. The CDR3 DNA follows: TGTGCCAGCAGCGTAGTGGTTGGAGGGGCCGGCTCCTACAATGAGCAGTTCTTC. The gene calls are TRBV9 and TRBJ2-1; D may be TRBD2 (6 bases). Trimming removed 0 bases at V and 0 bases at J, with 16 bases between. CDR1 is SGDLS, CDR2 YYNGEE, per germline. The CDR3 has 18 amino acids.

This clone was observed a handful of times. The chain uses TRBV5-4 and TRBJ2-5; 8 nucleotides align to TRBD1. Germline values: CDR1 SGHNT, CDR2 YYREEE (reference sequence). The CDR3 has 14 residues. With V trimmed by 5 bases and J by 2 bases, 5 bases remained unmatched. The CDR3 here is CASRFDRGQETQYF. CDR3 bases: TGTGCCAGCAGATTTGACAGGGGACAAGAGACCCAGTACTTC.

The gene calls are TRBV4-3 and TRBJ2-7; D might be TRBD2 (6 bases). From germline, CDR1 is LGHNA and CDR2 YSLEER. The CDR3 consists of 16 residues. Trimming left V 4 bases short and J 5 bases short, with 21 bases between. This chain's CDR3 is CASSLFVLAKMNEQYF. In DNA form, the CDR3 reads TGCGCCAGCAGCCTTTTCGTCCTAGCGAAGATGAACGAGCAGTACTTC.

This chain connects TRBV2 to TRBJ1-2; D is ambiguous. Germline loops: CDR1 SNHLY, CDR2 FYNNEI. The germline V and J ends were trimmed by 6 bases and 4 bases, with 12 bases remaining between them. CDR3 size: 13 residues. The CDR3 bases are TGTGCCAGCAGGTCGGGGTCTCTCTATGGCTACACCTTC. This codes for CASRSGSLYGYTF.

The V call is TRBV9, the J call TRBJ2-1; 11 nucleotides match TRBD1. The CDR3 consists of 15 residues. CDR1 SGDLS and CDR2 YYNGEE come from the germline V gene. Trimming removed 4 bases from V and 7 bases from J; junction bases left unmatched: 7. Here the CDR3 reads CASSPRTGGNNEQFF. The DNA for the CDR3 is TGTGCCAGCAGCCCGCGGACAGGGGGCAATAATGAGCAGTTCTTC.

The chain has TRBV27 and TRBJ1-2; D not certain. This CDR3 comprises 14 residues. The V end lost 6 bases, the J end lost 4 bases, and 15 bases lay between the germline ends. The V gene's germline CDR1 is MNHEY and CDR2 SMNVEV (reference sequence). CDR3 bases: TGTGCCAGCAGGCCTCGGGGAGAGCCCTATGGCTACACCTTC. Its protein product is CASRPRGEPYGYTF.

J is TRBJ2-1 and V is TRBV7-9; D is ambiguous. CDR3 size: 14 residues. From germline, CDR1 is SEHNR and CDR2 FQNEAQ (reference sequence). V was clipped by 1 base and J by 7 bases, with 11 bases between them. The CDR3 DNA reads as TGTGCCAGCAGCTTAGTAACGTCTCGGAATGAGCAGTTCTTC. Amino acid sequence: CASSLVTSRNEQFF.

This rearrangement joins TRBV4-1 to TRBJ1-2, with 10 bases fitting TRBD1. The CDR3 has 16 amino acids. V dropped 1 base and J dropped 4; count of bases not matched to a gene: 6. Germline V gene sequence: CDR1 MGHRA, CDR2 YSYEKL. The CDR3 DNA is TGCGCCAGCAGCCAAGCCGGGACAGGGGTGGGCTATGGCTACACCTTC. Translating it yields CASSQAGTGVGYGYTF.

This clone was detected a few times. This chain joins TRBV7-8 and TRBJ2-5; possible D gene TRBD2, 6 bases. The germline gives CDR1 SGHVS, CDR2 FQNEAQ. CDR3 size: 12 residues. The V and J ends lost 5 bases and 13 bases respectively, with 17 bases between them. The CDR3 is CASSPAGTRLYF. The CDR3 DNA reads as TGTGCCAGCAGCCCTGCCGGGACTCGCCTGTACTTC.

This CDR3 is CASSFQGVGQPQHF. CDR3 coding DNA: TGTGCCAGCAGTTTCCAGGGGGTTGGTCAGCCCCAGCATTTT. The chain is built from TRBV6-2 or TRBV6-3 and TRBJ1-5, with TRBD1 matching over 7 bases. Germline CDR1 reads MNHEY; CDR2 reads SVGEGT. The CDR3 is 14 amino acids. V lost 4 bases, J lost 6 bases, and 6 bases stayed unmatched.